The 11 T cell receptor beta chains presented below share a single source sample, sequenced in a study of PD-1 blockade in classical Hodgkin lymphoma. Profiled with immunoSEQ multiplex PCR; TCRdb holds only in-frame clones, not every one. The sample contains 90,000 to 95,000 clones, nearly 90% of which appear only once. Brentuximab vedotin exposure varied, and every patient relapsed after autologous stem cell transplantation. The specimen comprised peripheral blood mononuclear cells (PBMCs), sampled before the second cycle of nivolumab. These receptors all come from a human donor with classical Hodgkin lymphoma.

This chain links TRBV27 with TRBJ2-1, with 12 bases identical to TRBD1. This CDR3 is 14 amino acids long. With 6 bases clipped from V and 8 bases from J, the junction kept 5 bases outside the gene matches. Germline values: CDR1 MNHEY, CDR2 SMNVEV (reference sequence). CDR3 amino acids: CASSIGTGGDEQFF. CDR3 DNA: TGTGCCAGCAGCATAGGGACAGGGGGCGATGAGCAGTTCTTC.

The table lists this clone with a few counts. The rearrangement joins TRBV11-3 to TRBJ2-2; D is possibly TRBD1 (5 bases). CDR1 and CDR2 from the germline V gene are SGHNT and YENEEA. The germline V and J ends were trimmed by 0 bases and 10 bases, with 6 bases remaining between them. This CDR3 is built from 12 residues. CDR3 sequence: CASSLDGQELFF. Written as DNA, the CDR3 is TGTGCCAGCAGCTTAGATGGACAGGAGCTGTTTTTT.

The chain carries TRBV10-1 and TRBJ1-4, with D maybe TRBD1 (6 bases). The V and J ends lost 8 bases and 8 bases respectively, with 18 bases between them. The germline CDR1 and CDR2 sequences are WNHNN and SYGVQD (reference sequence). This CDR3 contains 14 residues. This chain's CDR3 is CASGTGGAGEKLFF. For the CDR3, the DNA is TGCGCCAGCGGAACGGGGGGCGCGGGAGAAAAACTGTTTTTT.

V and J are TRBV10-3 and TRBJ2-1; D gene ambiguous. V lost 3 bases, J lost 7 bases, and 16 bases lay in between. CDR3 length: 15 amino acids. Germline CDR1 is ENHRY and CDR2 is SYGVKD. The chain's CDR3 is CAISESVGSKNEQFF. Written as DNA, the CDR3 is TGTGCCATCAGTGAATCGGTGGGCAGCAAAAATGAGCAGTTCTTC.

The CDR3 loop reads CASSARLAGGYEQYF. DNA for the CDR3: TGTGCCAGCAGCGCGCGACTAGCGGGAGGTTACGAGCAGTACTTC. The chain has TRBV5-5 and TRBJ2-7; 13 nucleotides match TRBD2. The V gene end was trimmed by 4 bases and the J gene end by 4 bases; junction bases not matched to a gene: 5. This CDR3 has 15 amino acids. Germline CDR1 reads SGHKS; CDR2 reads YYEKEE (reference sequence).

The V call is TRBV21-1, the J call TRBJ2-1. TRBV21-1 is an annotated pseudogene. CDR3 length: 13 residues. The CDR3 sequence is CALSKRGVSEQFF. In DNA form, the CDR3 reads TGTGCTCTCAGCAAGAGGGGGGTCAGTGAGCAGTTCTTC.

J is TRBJ2-7 and V is TRBV28, with TRBD1 identical over 8 bases. Germline lookup yields CDR1 MDHEN and CDR2 SYDVKM. V was pared by 2 bases and J by 3 bases, with 3 bases of the junction left unmatched. The CDR3 is 14 amino acids. DNA of the CDR3: TGTGCCAGCAGTTTAGAACAGGGGGACTACGAGCAGTACTTC. Translation: CASSLEQGDYEQYF.

The rearrangement links TRBV28 to TRBJ2-3, with D hard to call. V gave up 6 bases and J gave up 6 bases, with 16 bases separating them. The CDR3 totals 14 residues. CDR1 MDHEN and CDR2 SYDVKM come from the germline V gene. CDR3 in amino acids: CASRPPMRTDTQYF. The CDR3 region has the DNA TGTGCCAGCAGACCCCCCATGAGGACGGATACGCAGTATTTT.

The chain combines TRBV6-5 with TRBJ1-5, with 9 bases identical to TRBD1. The CDR3 runs 15 residues. CDR1 is MNHEY and CDR2 is SVGAGI in the germline V gene. V shed 6 bases and J 3 bases; nucleotides not matched to a gene: 6. The CDR3 region has the DNA TGTGCCAGCAGAAGAACAGGGGGCCTCAATCAGCCCCAGCATTTT. This translates into CASRRTGGLNQPQHF.

The chain uses TRBV11-2 and TRBJ2-5, with 12 bases lining up with TRBD1. V shed 1 base and J 5 bases; nucleotides not matched to a gene: 5. Germline assignment: CDR1 SGHAT and CDR2 FQNNGV. CDR3 size: 16 residues. CDR3 coding DNA: TGTGCCAGCAGCTTAGCGGGACAGGGGGCGTGGGAGACCCAGTACTTC. Translated, it gives CASSLAGQGAWETQYF.

The V gene is TRBV4-1, the J gene TRBJ2-1, with 7 bases that match TRBD2. Germline assignment: CDR1 MGHRA and CDR2 YSYEKL. The trim removed 0 bases at V and 4 bases at J, leaving 3 bases unmatched. This CDR3 is 15 amino acids long. The CDR3: CASSQDRGSYNEQFF. In DNA form, the CDR3 reads TGCGCCAGCAGCCAAGATCGCGGGAGTTACAATGAGCAGTTCTTC.